These T cell receptor beta chains were read from a single sample in a study of siplizumab effects on memory and regulatory T cells. This table comes from immunoSEQ multiplex PCR, and its TCRdb copy is limited to in-frame clones, with some not included. The data hold about 120,000 clones, with roughly 95% observed a single time. The sequenced sample was non-Treg CD4+ T cells sorted from blood. The receptor source for this set is a human donor in good health. CDR3s include the opening cysteine and the closing phenylalanine or tryptophan. A D gene is named only where the DNA matches it firmly. Clone size is shown for a subset of rows, as once, few, many or a class of expanded clone.

clone_size d_call j_call v_call cdr3_nt cdr3_aa
once . TRBJ2-3 TRBV7-6 TGTGCCAGCAGCTTCAAGGAGCTAACGGGGGAAATATTTTTT CASSFKELTGEIFF
. TRBD1 TRBJ1-2 TRBV9 TGTGCCAGCGCAGCACCGGGACAGATCTATGGCTACACCTTC CASAAPGQIYGYTF
. . TRBJ1-1 TRBV5-6 TGTGCCAGCAGCTTGCAGGCGACGAACACTGAAGCTTTCTTT CASSLQATNTEAFF
. TRBD1 TRBJ2-7 TRBV19 TGTGCCAGTAGATCGGGACAGGGGCTACCCTACGAGCAGTACTTC CASRSGQGLPYEQYF
once TRBD2 TRBJ2-5 TRBV4-1 TGCGCCAGCAGCCAAAGGGGCGGGGGGGCTTTGGAGACCCAGTACTTC CASSQRGGGALETQYF
. . TRBJ2-6 TRBV6-6 TGTGCCAGCAGTCCCGGAGGGTTGGTTGGGGCCAACGTCCTGACTTTC CASSPGGLVGANVLTF
. . TRBJ2-3 TRBV7-2 TGTGCCAGCAGTCGAGTGGGTGGAGATACGCAGTATTTT CASSRVGGDTQYF
. . TRBJ1-1 TRBV19 TGTGCCACTCGCGGACTCCGCATGAACACTGAAGCTTTCTTT CATRGLRMNTEAFF
. . TRBJ2-2 TRBV6-4 TGTGCCAGCAGTGACTCCGGGTGGGGCCGAACCGGGGAGCTGTTTTTT CASSDSGWGRTGELFF
. . TRBJ2-7 TRBV19 TGTGCCAGTAGTAAGGACCAGGGGGAGCAGTACTTC CASSKDQGEQYF
. . TRBJ2-5 TRBV6-6 TGTGCCAGCAGTCAAGGGGAGACCCAGTACTTC CASSQGETQYF
. TRBD2 TRBJ2-1 TRBV5-1 TGCGCCAGCAGCGGGGACACAGCGGGGGGCAGCTACAATGAGCAGTTCTTC CASSGDTAGGSYNEQFF
. TRBD1 TRBJ2-5 TRBV13 TGTGCCAGCAGCTCCCCAAGACAGGGTCCCCTCCAAGAGACCCAGTACTTC CASSSPRQGPLQETQYF
. TRBD2 TRBJ2-6 TRBV28 TGTGCCAGCCTCAGCGGGGCTGGGGCCAACGTCCTGACTTTC CASLSGAGANVLTF
. . TRBJ2-7 TRBV7-3 TGTGCCAGCAGCTTAATCGCATCTGGACCCTACGAGCAGTACTTC CASSLIASGPYEQYF
. . TRBJ1-3 TRBV23-1 TGCGCCAGCAGTCCGCTTGATGCGGGGGCGAACGGAAACACCATATATTTT CASSPLDAGANGNTIYF
. . TRBJ1-6 TRBV28 TGTGCCAGCAGCTCAGGGGTGGGACCCCTCCACTTT CASSSGVGPLHF
once TRBD2 TRBJ2-3 TRBV19 TGTGCCAGCGCACATGAGAGCGGGGGGGCCCCAGATACGCAGTATTTT CASAHESGGAPDTQYF
. . TRBJ2-2 TRBV6-4 TGTGCCAGCAGTGACAGGGCCGGGGAGCTGTTTTTT CASSDRAGELFF
. TRBD2 TRBJ2-1 TRBV11-2 TGTGCCAGCGACGGGGGGAACTACAATGAGCAGTTCTTC CASDGGNYNEQFF
. . TRBJ2-5 TRBV28 TGTGCCAGCAGTCTGATCGCAGGGCGAACCCAGTACTTC CASSLIAGRTQYF
. . TRBJ1-6 TRBV11-2 TGTGCCAGCAGTTTCGGCGCCGGTAATTCACCCCTCCACTTT CASSFGAGNSPLHF
. . TRBJ2-2 TRBV6-6 TGTGCCAGCAGTTCAAGTACCGGGGAGCTGTTTTTT CASSSSTGELFF
. TRBD1 TRBJ1-5 TRBV12-5 TGTGCTAGTGGAGGACAGGGGGGTGATCAGCCCCAGCATTTT CASGGQGGDQPQHF
once . TRBJ1-5 TRBV4-1 TGCGCCAGCAGCCAAGTTACTGGGGGATATCAGCCCCAGCATTTT CASSQVTGGYQPQHF
. . TRBJ1-2 TRBV28 TGTGCCAGCAGTTTGCAGGGAGACTATGGCTACACCTTC CASSLQGDYGYTF
. . TRBJ1-1 TRBV30 TGTGCCTGGGGAAAGCAGGCGAACACTGAAGCTTTCTTT CAWGKQANTEAFF
. TRBD2 TRBJ2-3 TRBV5-6 TGTGCCAGCAGCCAAGCGGGGGGGCCAGATACGCAGTATTTT CASSQAGGPDTQYF
once TRBD2 TRBJ2-3 TRBV5-1 TGCGCCAGCAGCTACCTAGCGGGGGGCGCGGATACGCAGTATTTT CASSYLAGGADTQYF